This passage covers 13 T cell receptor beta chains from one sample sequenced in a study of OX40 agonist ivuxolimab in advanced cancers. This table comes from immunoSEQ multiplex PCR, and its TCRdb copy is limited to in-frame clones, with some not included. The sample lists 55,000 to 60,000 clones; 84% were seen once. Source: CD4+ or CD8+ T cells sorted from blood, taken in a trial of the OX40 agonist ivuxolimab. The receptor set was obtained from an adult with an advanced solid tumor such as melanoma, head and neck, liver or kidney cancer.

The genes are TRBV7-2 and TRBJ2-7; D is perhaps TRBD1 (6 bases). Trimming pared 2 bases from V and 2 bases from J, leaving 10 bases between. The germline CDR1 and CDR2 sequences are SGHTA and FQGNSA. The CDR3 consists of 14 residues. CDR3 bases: TGTGCCAGCAGCTTAACGACAGGTACCTACGAGCAGTACTTC. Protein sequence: CASSLTTGTYEQYF.

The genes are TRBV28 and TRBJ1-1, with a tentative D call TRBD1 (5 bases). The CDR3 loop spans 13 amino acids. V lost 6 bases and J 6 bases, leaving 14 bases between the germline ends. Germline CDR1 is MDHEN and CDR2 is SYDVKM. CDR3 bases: TGTGCCAGCAGCTCAAGAAGGGGATCTGAAGCTTTCTTT. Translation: CASSSRRGSEAFF.

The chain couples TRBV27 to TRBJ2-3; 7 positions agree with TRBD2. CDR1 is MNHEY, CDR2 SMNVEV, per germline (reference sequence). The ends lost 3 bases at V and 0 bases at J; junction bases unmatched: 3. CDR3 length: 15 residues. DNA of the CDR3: TGTGCCAGCAGTTTTTATAGCGGGAGCACAGATACGCAGTATTTT. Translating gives CASSFYSGSTDTQYF.

CDR3 coding DNA: TGTGCCAGCAGTTTTTTTCGGAGCTCCTATAATTCACCCCTCCACTTT. This gives the protein CASSFFRSSYNSPLHF. The chain couples TRBV28 to TRBJ1-6; no clear D gene. Trimming took off 3 bases at V and 0 bases at J, with 9 bases between the two ends. Germline-derived CDR1 and CDR2 are MDHEN and SYDVKM. There are 16 residues in the CDR3. The complete variable domain, with remaining parts taken from reference TRBV28 and TRBJ1-6, reads DVKVTQSSRYLVKRTGEKVFLECVQDMDHENMFWYRQDPGLGLRLIYFSYDVKMKEKGDIPEGYSVSREKKERFSLILESASTNQTSMYLCASSFFRSSYNSPLHFGNGTRLTVT.

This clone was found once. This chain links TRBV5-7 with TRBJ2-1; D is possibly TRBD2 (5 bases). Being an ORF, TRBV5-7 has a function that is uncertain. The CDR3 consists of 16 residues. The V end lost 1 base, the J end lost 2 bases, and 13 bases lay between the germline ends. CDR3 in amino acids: CASSLNRGSPYNEQFF. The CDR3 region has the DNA TGTGCCAGCAGCTTGAACCGGGGTTCGCCCTACAATGAGCAGTTCTTC.

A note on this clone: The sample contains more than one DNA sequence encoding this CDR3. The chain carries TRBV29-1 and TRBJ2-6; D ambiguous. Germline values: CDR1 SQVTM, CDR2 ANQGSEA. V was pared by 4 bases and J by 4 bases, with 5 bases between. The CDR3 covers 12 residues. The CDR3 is CSVGSGANVLTF. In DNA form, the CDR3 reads TGCAGCGTTGGGTCGGGGGCCAACGTCCTGACTTTC.

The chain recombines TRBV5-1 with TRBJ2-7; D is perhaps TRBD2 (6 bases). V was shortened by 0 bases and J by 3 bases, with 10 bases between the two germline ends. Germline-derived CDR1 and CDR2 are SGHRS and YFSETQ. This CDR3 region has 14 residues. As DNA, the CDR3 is TGCGCCAGCAGCTTGGTGTCTAGCGACTACGAGCAGTACTTC. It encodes CASSLVSSDYEQYF.

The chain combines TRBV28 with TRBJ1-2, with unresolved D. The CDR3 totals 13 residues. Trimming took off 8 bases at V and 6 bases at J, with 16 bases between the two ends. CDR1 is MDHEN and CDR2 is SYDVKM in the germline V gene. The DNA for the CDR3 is TGTGCCAGCCGGCTGAGAGGGTTTGATGGCTACACCTTC. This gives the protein CASRLRGFDGYTF.

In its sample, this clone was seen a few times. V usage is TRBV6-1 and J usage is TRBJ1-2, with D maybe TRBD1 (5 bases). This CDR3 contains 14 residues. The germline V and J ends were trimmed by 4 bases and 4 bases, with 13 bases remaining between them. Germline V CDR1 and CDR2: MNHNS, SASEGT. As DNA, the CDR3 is TGTGCCAGCAGTGCGGCAGGGTCGATCTATGGCTACACCTTC. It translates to CASSAAGSIYGYTF.

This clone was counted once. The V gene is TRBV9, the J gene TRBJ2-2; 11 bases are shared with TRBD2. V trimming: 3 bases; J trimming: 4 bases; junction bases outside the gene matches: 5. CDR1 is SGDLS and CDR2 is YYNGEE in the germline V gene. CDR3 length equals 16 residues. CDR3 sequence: CASSGPGTSGTGELFF. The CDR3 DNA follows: TGTGCCAGCAGCGGTCCCGGGACTAGCGGCACCGGGGAGCTGTTTTTT.

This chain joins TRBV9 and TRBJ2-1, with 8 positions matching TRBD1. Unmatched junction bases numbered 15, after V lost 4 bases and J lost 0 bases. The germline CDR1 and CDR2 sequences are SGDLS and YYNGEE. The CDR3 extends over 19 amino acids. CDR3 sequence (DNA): TGTGCCAGCAGCCCCCGTGAAACAGGGGGTATGAGCTCCTACAATGAGCAGTTCTTC. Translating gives CASSPRETGGMSSYNEQFF.

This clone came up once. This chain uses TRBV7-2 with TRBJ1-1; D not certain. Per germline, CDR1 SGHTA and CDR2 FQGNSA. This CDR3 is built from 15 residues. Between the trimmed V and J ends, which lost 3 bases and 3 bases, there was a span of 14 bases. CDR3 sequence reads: CASSFLGYTHTEAFF. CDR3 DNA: TGTGCCAGCAGCTTCTTGGGGTACACGCACACTGAAGCTTTCTTT.

The CDR3: CASSLGSPLAKNIQYF. In DNA form, the CDR3 reads TGTGCCAGCAGTTTGGGCAGCCCACTAGCCAAAAACATTCAGTACTTC. The rearrangement uses TRBV28 and TRBJ2-4; D remains ambiguous. Trimming took off 3 bases at V and 0 bases at J, with 12 bases between the two ends. This CDR3 comprises 16 residues. CDR1 MDHEN and CDR2 SYDVKM come from the germline V gene.